A single sample gave rise to the 7 T cell receptor beta chains below, sequenced in a study of T cell responses to AZD1222 COVID-19 vaccine. TCRdb's copy holds only in-frame clones and misses some; the assay was immunoSEQ multiplex PCR. Listed are more than 110,000 clones; over 2% falls within the top ten. Sequencing was done on a sample of peripheral blood. Receptors were obtained from an adult in good health.

V usage is TRBV18 and J usage is TRBJ1-1; D might be TRBD1 (6 bases). The CDR3 covers 14 residues. Trimming removed 3 bases at V and 6 bases at J, with 14 bases between. Germline V gene lookup returns CDR1 KGHSH and CDR2 LQKENI. The CDR3 region is CASSPSGERAEAFF. The CDR3 DNA reads TGTGCCAGCTCACCCTCAGGGGAAAGGGCTGAAGCTTTCTTT.

V and J are TRBV11-3 and TRBJ2-7; TRBD2 agrees at 10 bases. Germline-derived CDR1 and CDR2 are SGHNT and YENEEA. This CDR3 contains 14 residues. J was trimmed by 7 bases and V by 3 bases; bases with no gene match: 6. The CDR3 coding sequence is TGTGCCAGCAGCTTTGTTAGCGGGGGGCCTGAGCAGTACTTC. This translates into CASSFVSGGPEQYF.

The chain links TRBV9 to TRBJ1-1; the match to TRBD1 covers 8 bases. This CDR3 has 16 amino acids. The V and J ends lost 0 bases and 6 bases, in that order; junction bases with no gene match: 10. CDR1 is SGDLS and CDR2 is YYNGEE in the germline V gene. The CDR3 here is CASSVGSDYRGAEAFF. Written as DNA, the CDR3 is TGTGCCAGCAGCGTAGGGTCAGATTACAGGGGGGCTGAAGCTTTCTTT.

The chain joins TRBV6-1 to TRBJ2-3; 13 bases are a match to TRBD2. The CDR3 runs 16 residues. Germline lookup yields CDR1 MNHNS and CDR2 SASEGT. J gave up 8 bases and V 0 bases, and 5 bases lay outside the gene matches. CDR3 sequence (DNA): TGTGCCAGCAGTGAAGCGGGGACTAGCGGGGCAGGTACGCAGTATTTT. Translation gives CASSEAGTSGAGTQYF.

This chain links TRBV29-1 with TRBJ2-3, with 11 bases lining up with TRBD2. The V gene's germline CDR1 is SQVTM and CDR2 ANQGSEA. V lost 0 bases to trimming and J lost 2 bases; unmatched junction nucleotides: 7. The CDR3 runs 17 residues. CDR3 DNA: TGCAGCGTTGAAGAGGTAGCGGGGGGGCCGAACACAGATACGCAGTATTTT. This translates into CSVEEVAGGPNTDTQYF.

V is TRBV5-6 and J is TRBJ1-2, with D tentatively TRBD1 (5 bases). This CDR3 has 15 amino acids. Germline V gene sequence: CDR1 SGHDT, CDR2 YYEEEE. V dropped 4 bases and J dropped 6 bases, with 19 bases sitting between them. The CDR3: CASSRGGQGGNGYTF. The CDR3 DNA sequence: TGTGCCAGCAGCCGGGGCGGTCAGGGTGGGAATGGCTACACCTTC.

The chain uses TRBV24-1 and TRBJ1-2; D gene uncertain. The V end was cut by 1 base, the J end by 4 bases, with 6 bases between. In germline, CDR1 is KGHDR, CDR2 SFDVKD. The CDR3 runs 13 residues. The CDR3 sequence: CATSDFNGYGYTF. CDR3 sequence (DNA): TGTGCCACCAGTGATTTTAATGGCTATGGCTACACCTTC.